The 30 T cell receptor beta chains below all came from one sample that was sequenced in a study of patients and donors after allogeneic stem cell transplantation. TCRdb used MiXCR to reprocess the RT-PCR reads, holding one entry per CDR3 protein. The sample carries some 87,000 distinct CDR3 sequences, 48% recorded once. Sequenced sample: blood, either unsorted or a sorted T cell fraction (not recorded which). The receptor set was obtained from a human donor who was either an allogeneic HSCT recipient or a stem cell or donor lymphocyte infusion donor (not recorded which). It is not recorded whose cells these are; they may come from a transplant donor.

A few counts support this clonotype. This rearrangement joins TRBV3-1 to TRBJ1-6, with D perhaps matching TRBD1 (6 bases). Germline lookup yields CDR1 LGHDT and CDR2 YNNKEL (reference sequence). The V gene lost 4 bases and the J gene lost 9 bases, with 13 bases spanning the gap. The CDR3 sequence is 14 residues long. CDR3 coding DNA: TGTGCCAGCAGCCGGCGGGGGGCTGGTTCACCCCTCCACTTT. It encodes CASSRRGAGSPLHF.

The gene calls are TRBV12-3 or TRBV12-4 and TRBJ2-7; 7 bases fit TRBD1. CDR3 length: 15 amino acids. With V trimmed by 5 bases and J by 1 base, 8 bases remained unmatched. DNA for the CDR3: TGTGCCAGCAGTCACAAGAGGACAGGATCCTACGAGCAGTACTTC. The encoded protein is CASSHKRTGSYEQYF.

The V call is TRBV10-3, the J call TRBJ1-2; perhaps TRBD1 as D (5 bases). Per the germline V gene, CDR1 is ENHRY and CDR2 is SYGVKD. This CDR3 spans 14 amino acids. V dropped 7 bases and J dropped 0 bases, with 12 bases sitting between them. The CDR3 DNA reads as TGTGCCATCAAGACAGCGGACGCTAACTATGGCTACACCTTC. Residues: CAIKTADANYGYTF.

This clonotype was counted a few times. This chain connects TRBV7-9 to TRBJ1-6; 7 bases match TRBD1. This CDR3 region has 15 residues. Germline V gene data show CDR1 as SEHNR and CDR2 as FQNEAQ (reference sequence). With 5 bases clipped from V and 12 bases from J, the junction kept 13 bases outside the gene matches. In DNA, the CDR3 is TGTGCCAGCAGCCCCGACAGGGTAGTTTTTGGACCCCTCCACTTT. Its protein product is CASSPDRVVFGPLHF.

The chain joins TRBV9 to TRBJ2-1, with D uncertain. V was cut by 0 bases and J by 7 bases, with 17 bases left in between. CDR3 length: 16 amino acids. Germline-derived CDR1 and CDR2 are SGDLS and YYNGEE. CDR3 loop: CASSVGSLFPANEQFF. The CDR3 DNA reads TGTGCCAGCAGCGTAGGGTCACTTTTTCCGGCGAATGAGCAGTTCTTC.

The genes are TRBV20-1 and TRBJ1-4; maybe TRBD1 (6 bases). V shed 3 bases and J shed 0 bases, with 14 bases lying between them. Germline CDR1 reads DFQATT; CDR2 reads SNEGSKA (reference sequence). The CDR3 totals 16 residues. The DNA of the CDR3 is TGCAGTGCTAGGGGCGGGACAAAGTCAACTAATGAAAAACTGTTTTTT. The encoded protein is CSARGGTKSTNEKLFF.

V and J are TRBV20-1 and TRBJ2-1; weak D call: TRBD1 (5 bases). Trimming took off 6 bases at V and 0 bases at J, with 9 bases between the two ends. The CDR3 extends over 13 amino acids. Germline lookup yields CDR1 DFQATT and CDR2 SNEGSKA (reference sequence). The CDR3 here is CSAGHPSYNEQFF. The CDR3 nucleotides are TGCAGTGCGGGGCACCCCTCCTACAATGAGCAGTTCTTC.

The chain has TRBV7-3 and TRBJ2-1; D gene ambiguous. Germline CDR1 is SGHTA and CDR2 is FQGTGA. There are 13 residues in the CDR3. Trimming stripped 5 bases from V and 4 bases from J, with 9 bases between. CDR3 nucleotides: TGTGCCAGCAGCCCGCTGCCGTACAATGAGCAGTTCTTC. Translated: CASSPLPYNEQFF.

The V gene is TRBV4-1, the J gene TRBJ1-2, with 11 bases matching TRBD1. The V gene's germline CDR1 is MGHRA and CDR2 YSYEKL. The V gene end was trimmed by 3 bases and the J gene end by 4 bases; junction bases not matched to a gene: 4. The CDR3 extends over 15 amino acids. The CDR3 sequence is CASSQRTGGLYGYTF. The CDR3 region has the DNA TGCGCCAGCAGCCAGAGGACAGGGGGCCTCTATGGCTACACCTTC.

CDR3: CASSFGTTNYGYTF. Here the CDR3 DNA reads TGTGCCAGCAGTTTTGGGACAACAAACTATGGCTACACCTTC. This rearrangement joins TRBV12-3 or TRBV12-4 to TRBJ1-2; possible D gene TRBD1, 6 bases. V lost 3 bases and J lost 2, with 10 bases in between. The CDR3 is made up of 14 amino acids.

The chain couples TRBV3-1 to TRBJ1-1, with D perhaps TRBD1 (6 bases). Germline CDR1 and CDR2: LGHDT and YNNKEL (reference sequence). The CDR3 contains 14 residues. V lost 1 base to trimming and J lost 4 bases, with 10 bases between them. The CDR3 bases are TGTGCCAGCAGCCAAGGGGGAGGGGGCACTGAAGCTTTCTTT. It specifies CASSQGGGGTEAFF.

The J gene is TRBJ1-1, the V gene TRBV3-1, with 8 bases lining up with TRBD1. The V gene end was trimmed by 2 bases and the J gene end by 7 bases; junction bases not matched to a gene: 9. Germline V gives CDR1 LGHDT, CDR2 YNNKEL (reference sequence). CDR3 length equals 15 residues. CDR3 residues: CASSQFAGGMNEAFF. CDR3 bases: TGTGCCAGCAGCCAATTTGCAGGGGGCATGAATGAAGCTTTCTTT.

As DNA, the CDR3 is TGCAGCGCCGGGGACAGGTCCCTCGTGAACACTGAAGCTTTCTTT. It encodes CSAGDRSLVNTEAFF. V and J are TRBV29-1 and TRBJ1-1, with TRBD1 matching over 8 bases. Trimming at V came to 7 bases and at J to 0 bases, leaving 10 bases not matched to a gene. The length of the CDR3 is 15 residues. Germline CDR1 and CDR2: SQVTM and ANQGSEA. The whole variable domain, filled in from reference TRBV29-1 and TRBJ1-1, reads SAVISQKPSRDICQRGTSLTIQCQVDSQVTMMFWYRQQPGQSLTLIATANQGSEATYESGFVIDKFPISRPNLTFSTLTVSNMSPEDSSIYLCSAGDRSLVNTEAFFGQGTRLTVV.

J is TRBJ1-1 and V is TRBV10-3; D is unresolved. Trimming removed 6 bases from V and 0 bases from J, with 8 bases in between. This CDR3 comprises 13 residues. In germline, CDR1 is ENHRY, CDR2 SYGVKD. The CDR3 coding sequence is TGTGCCATCAGCACCCCGATGAACACTGAAGCTTTCTTT. Its translation is CAISTPMNTEAFF.

This clonotype appeared once. The rearrangement uses TRBV4-3 and TRBJ1-1; D call uncertain. Trimming removed 1 base from V and 0 bases from J, with 6 bases in between. From germline, CDR1 is LGHNA and CDR2 YSLEER. The CDR3 spans 14 residues. The CDR3 sequence: CASSQVIVNTEAFF. The CDR3 nucleotides are TGCGCCAGCAGCCAAGTAATCGTGAACACTGAAGCTTTCTTT.

The V and J genes are TRBV9 and TRBJ2-1; 7 bases agree with TRBD1. The CDR3 spans 17 residues. Germline trimming cut 0 bases from V and 2 bases from J; bases unmatched to any gene: 8. Germline CDR1 reads SGDLS; CDR2 reads YYNGEE. CDR3 residues: CASSVGQGVLTYNEQFF. The CDR3 nucleotides read TGTGCCAGCAGCGTAGGACAGGGCGTCCTAACCTACAATGAGCAGTTCTTC.

This sequence joins TRBV9 and TRBJ2-3; possible D gene TRBD2, 5 bases. The germline V gene has CDR1 SGDLS and CDR2 YYNGEE. V was trimmed by 4 bases and J by 2 bases, leaving 17 bases between them. The CDR3 extends over 16 amino acids. Here the CDR3 DNA reads TGTGCCAGCAGCATCGGACTTAACATTTACACAGATACGCAGTATTTT. This translates into CASSIGLNIYTDTQYF. Filled out from reference TRBV9 and TRBJ2-3, the complete variable domain reads DSGVTQTPKHLITATGQRVTLRCSPRSGDLSVYWYQQSLDQGLQFLIQYYNGEERAKGNILERFSAQQFPDLHSELNLSSLELGDSALYFCASSIGLNIYTDTQYFGPGTRLTVL.

This clonotype was observed a single time. The chain employs TRBV27 and TRBJ1-2; no definite D call. CDR3 length equals 13 residues. Trimming took 3 bases from V and 2 from J, leaving 7 bases between them. The germline CDR1 and CDR2 sequences are MNHEY and SMNVEV (reference sequence). The CDR3, as DNA: TGTGCCAGCAGTTTCGGGCACAACTATGGCTACACCTTC. Protein: CASSFGHNYGYTF.

The DNA for the CDR3 is TGCGCCAGCAGCCAAGAGTGGGGAGCGAACACTGAAGCTTTCTTT. It yields the protein CASSQEWGANTEAFF. The chain is built from TRBV4-3 and TRBJ1-1; no firm D call. V was clipped by 0 bases and J by 1 base, with 9 bases between them. Germline V gene data show CDR1 as LGHNA and CDR2 as YSLEER. The CDR3 is 15 residues long.

This CDR3 reads CSVEFGSGHYGYTF. The CDR3 DNA sequence: TGCAGCGTTGAATTCGGTAGCGGCCATTATGGCTACACCTTC. This rearrangement joins TRBV29-1 to TRBJ1-2; D uncertain. Trimming stripped 2 bases from V and 5 bases from J, with 15 bases between. The V gene's germline CDR1 is SQVTM and CDR2 ANQGSEA. The CDR3 sequence is 14 residues long.

A few counts support this clonotype. The V call is TRBV5-6, the J call TRBJ1-6, with 7 nucleotides matching TRBD1. Germline assignment: CDR1 SGHDT and CDR2 YYEEEE. This CDR3 is built from 14 residues. The J segment lost 14 bases and the V segment lost 4 bases, leaving 12 bases of the junction unmatched. The CDR3 spells CASSPDRSNWALHF. The CDR3 region has the DNA TGTGCCAGCAGCCCGGACAGGTCGAATTGGGCCCTCCACTTT.

The V gene is TRBV5-5, the J gene TRBJ1-5; D call uncertain. Germline V gene data show CDR1 as SGHKS and CDR2 as YYEKEE (reference sequence). The CDR3 length is 15 residues. Trimming shortened V by 7 bases and J by 4 bases, and 18 bases separated the two germline ends. The CDR3 loop is CASGRSEGRNQPQHF. The DNA of the CDR3 is TGTGCCAGCGGACGTTCAGAAGGGCGGAATCAGCCCCAGCATTTT.

The gene calls are TRBV29-1 and TRBJ2-3; 13 bases are shared with TRBD2. The V and J ends lost 7 bases and 5 bases, in that order; junction bases with no gene match: 6. This CDR3 spans 14 amino acids. CDR1 and CDR2 from the germline V gene are SQVTM and ANQGSEA. The DNA of the CDR3 is TGCAGCGCCTCGGGACTAGCGGGACAAGATACGCAGTATTTT. This translates into CSASGLAGQDTQYF.

The chain combines TRBV12-3 or TRBV12-4 with TRBJ1-1; D is ambiguous. The CDR3 is made up of 16 amino acids. Trimming shortened V by 2 bases and J by 10 bases, and 23 bases separated the two germline ends. CDR3 sequence: CASSLPDRRPSLGAFF. The CDR3 DNA is TGTGCCAGCAGTTTACCGGACCGCCGGCCGAGTTTGGGAGCTTTCTTT.

This clonotype came up a few times. The V gene is TRBV5-1, the J gene TRBJ1-1; D may be TRBD1 (6 bases). The CDR3 loop spans 13 amino acids. The V gene's germline CDR1 is SGHRS and CDR2 YFSETQ. Trimming took off 4 bases at V and 4 bases at J, with 11 bases between the two ends. Here the CDR3 reads CASSLRTATEAFF. In DNA form, the CDR3 reads TGCGCCAGCAGCCTGCGGACAGCCACTGAAGCTTTCTTT.

The genes are TRBV28 and TRBJ1-2, with D maybe TRBD1 (6 bases). The CDR3 has 13 residues. Looked up from germline, CDR1 is MDHEN and CDR2 is SYDVKM. The germline V and J ends were trimmed by 2 bases and 8 bases, with 12 bases remaining between them. This CDR3 reads CASSLRTALGYTF. CDR3 in DNA: TGTGCCAGCAGTTTACGGACAGCCCTGGGCTACACCTTC.

This clonotype was picked up a small number of times. V is TRBV7-6 and J is TRBJ1-4; D might be TRBD1 (5 bases). V lost 5 bases to trimming and J lost 5 bases, with 18 bases between them. The CDR3 has 16 residues. Germline V gene lookup returns CDR1 SGHVS and CDR2 FNYEAQ. The chain's CDR3 is CASSIVPQGRNEKLFF. The CDR3 DNA is TGTGCCAGCAGCATAGTGCCCCAGGGTCGAAATGAAAAACTGTTTTTT.

Only a few counts were recorded for this clonotype. The chain couples TRBV3-1 to TRBJ1-5, with D perhaps TRBD1 (6 bases). Germline V gene lookup returns CDR1 LGHDT and CDR2 YNNKEL (reference sequence). Trimming took 0 bases from V and 7 from J, leaving 10 bases between them. The CDR3 loop spans 14 amino acids. For the CDR3, the DNA is TGTGCCAGCAGCCAAGATGGGGGGGCCCAGCCCCAGCATTTT. It specifies CASSQDGGAQPQHF. The variable domain in full, completed from reference TRBV3-1 and TRBJ1-5, reads DTAVSQTPKYLVTQMGNDKSIKCEQNLGHDTMYWYKQDSKKFLKIMFSYNNKELIINETVPNRFSPKSPDKAHLNLHINSLELGDSAVYFCASSQDGGAQPQHFGDGTRLSIL.

The rearrangement uses TRBV6-2 or TRBV6-3 and TRBJ1-1; no clear D. Trimming removed 2 bases at V and 8 bases at J, with 12 bases between. The germline V gene encodes CDR1 MNHEY and CDR2 SVGEGT. CDR3 length equals 13 residues. CDR3 DNA: TGTGCCAGCAGTTACGCGGGCCCCAGGGAAGCTTTCTTT. Its protein product is CASSYAGPREAFF.

CDR3 in DNA: TGTGCCACCAGCGTGGCAGATTATCAGCCCCAGCATTTT. It translates to CATSVADYQPQHF. The gene calls are TRBV15 and TRBJ1-5; D is ambiguous. Trimming took 5 bases from V and 5 from J, leaving 10 bases between them. The CDR3 has 13 residues. The V gene's germline CDR1 is LNHNV and CDR2 YYDKDF (reference sequence).